One and the same sample provided the 21 T cell receptor beta chains below, sequenced in a study of shared clonotypes between healthy human individuals. As defined, naive CD8 cells were CD45RO-negative and positively selected for CCR7, with terminally differentiated effector memory CD45RA+ cells excluded. The protocol was immunoSEQ multiplex PCR, while the TCRdb copy is restricted to in-frame clones and leaves out a portion. The profile shows hundreds of thousands of clones, about 92% of them singletons. Sequencing was performed on naive CD8+ T cells sorted from blood. Receptors were obtained from a man younger than 40 in good health.

The CDR3 DNA is TGTGCCAGCAGCAGGACTCTAACACCAGATACGCAGTATTTT. It codes for CASSRTLTPDTQYF. The chain joins TRBV6-6 to TRBJ2-3; D is perhaps TRBD2 (5 bases). The germline CDR1 and CDR2 sequences are MNHNY and SVGAGI (reference sequence). The V and J ends lost 6 bases and 4 bases respectively, with 14 bases between them. The CDR3 length is 14 residues.

The chain has TRBV6-1 and TRBJ2-7, with 8 bases identical to TRBD2. The V gene's germline CDR1 is MNHNS and CDR2 SASEGT. V gave up 4 bases and J gave up 3 bases; unmatched junction bases: 8. There are 15 residues in the CDR3. The CDR3 loop reads CASSVKLSGSYEQYF. The DNA of the CDR3 is TGTGCCAGCAGTGTAAAATTGAGCGGGAGCTACGAGCAGTACTTC.

The chain is built from TRBV28 and TRBJ2-3; 7 bases match TRBD2. CDR3 length equals 16 residues. With V trimmed by 6 bases and J by 2 bases, 11 bases remained unmatched. CDR1 MDHEN and CDR2 SYDVKM come from the germline V gene. In DNA, the CDR3 is TGTGCCAGCAGCCCTGCCCGGGGAGGGGACACAGATACGCAGTATTTT. This encodes CASSPARGGDTDTQYF.

The V and J genes are TRBV6-6 and TRBJ1-2; D is undetermined. The CDR3 is 11 residues long. CDR1 is MNHNY, CDR2 SVGAGI, per germline (reference sequence). Trimming removed 8 bases at V and 4 bases at J, with 8 bases between. The CDR3 loop reads CASEAGYGYTF. CDR3 nucleotide sequence: TGTGCCAGCGAGGCGGGCTATGGCTACACCTTC.

This chain uses TRBV7-9 with TRBJ2-3; maybe TRBD2 (6 bases). The ends were cut back, 3 bases at V and 0 bases at J, with 16 bases in the middle. The CDR3 consists of 17 residues. The germline CDR1 and CDR2 sequences are SEHNR and FQNEAQ (reference sequence). This CDR3 reads CASSFREWGTSTDTQYF. The CDR3 DNA reads as TGTGCCAGCAGCTTCCGGGAGTGGGGTACGAGCACAGATACGCAGTATTTT.

The V and J genes are TRBV10-1 and TRBJ2-6, with 7 bases identical to TRBD1. The germline CDR1 and CDR2 sequences are WNHNN and SYGVQD (reference sequence). The CDR3 is made up of 17 amino acids. With 7 bases clipped from V and 1 base from J, the junction kept 10 bases outside the gene matches. CDR3 region: CASNPASTGSGANVLTF. CDR3 sequence (DNA): TGCGCCAGCAACCCCGCATCGACAGGGTCTGGGGCCAACGTCCTGACTTTC.

In this sample, this clone turned up once. The CDR3 loop is CASSSDLGTDTQYF. DNA for the CDR3: TGTGCCAGCAGCAGTGACCTGGGGACAGATACGCAGTATTTT. The gene calls are TRBV9 and TRBJ2-3; D ambiguous. Germline V gene lookup returns CDR1 SGDLS and CDR2 YYNGEE. V lost 4 bases to trimming and J lost 3 bases, with 12 bases between them. The length of the CDR3 is 14 residues.

The V and J genes are TRBV2 and TRBJ2-1; 15 bases map to TRBD2. From germline, CDR1 is SNHLY and CDR2 FYNNEI. V was pared by 6 bases and J by 9 bases, with 6 bases of the junction left unmatched. The CDR3 contains 15 residues. The CDR3 here is CASSGLAGGPIEQFF. The CDR3 DNA reads TGTGCCAGCAGCGGACTAGCGGGAGGGCCAATTGAGCAGTTCTTC.

The J gene is TRBJ2-7, the V gene TRBV5-1; D possibly uses TRBD1 or TRBD2 (5 bases each). Per the germline V gene, CDR1 is SGHRS and CDR2 is YFSETQ. The CDR3 contains 16 residues. V dropped 2 bases and J dropped 0 bases, with 15 bases sitting between them. This chain's CDR3 is CASSFYRDPSSYEQYF. The CDR3 DNA is TGCGCCAGCAGCTTTTACCGGGACCCGAGCTCCTACGAGCAGTACTTC. Filled out from reference TRBV5-1 and TRBJ2-7, the complete variable domain reads KAGVTQTPRYLIKTRGQQVTLSCSPISGHRSVSWYQQTPGQGLQFLFEYFSETQRNKGNFPGRFSGRQFSNSRSEMNVSTLELGDSALYLCASSFYRDPSSYEQYFGPGTRLTVT.

The chain uses TRBV29-1 and TRBJ2-6, with D uncertain. The germline V and J ends were trimmed by 2 bases and 0 bases, with 11 bases remaining between them. The CDR3 totals 16 residues. Per the germline V gene, CDR1 is SQVTM and CDR2 is ANQGSEA. In DNA form, the CDR3 reads TGCAGCGTTGAAAGCCTGGGTCGCTCTGGGGCCAACGTCCTGACTTTC. Translating gives CSVESLGRSGANVLTF.

The chain employs TRBV27 and TRBJ2-7; the D gene is possibly TRBD1 (6 bases). Germline CDR1 is MNHEY and CDR2 is SMNVEV (reference sequence). Trimming stripped 1 base from V and 5 bases from J, with 18 bases between. The CDR3 loop spans 16 amino acids. This CDR3 reads CASSLLGEYRVDEQYF. The CDR3 region has the DNA TGTGCCAGCAGTTTATTGGGGGAATACAGGGTCGACGAGCAGTACTTC.

The chain links TRBV27 to TRBJ1-1, with a weak D call TRBD1 (5 bases). CDR1 is MNHEY and CDR2 is SMNVEV in the germline V gene (reference sequence). This CDR3 has 16 amino acids. The V end lost 3 bases, the J end lost 4 bases, and 18 bases lay between the germline ends. CDR3 amino acids: CASSLSQGHWGTEAFF. CDR3 sequence (DNA): TGTGCCAGCAGTTTGTCCCAGGGCCATTGGGGCACTGAAGCTTTCTTT.

This clone has more than one count but fewer than ten. This sequence joins TRBV7-7 and TRBJ1-5; the D is unclear. Germline CDR1 and CDR2: SSHAT and FNYEAQ (reference sequence). The CDR3 covers 13 residues. The V end was cut by 1 base, the J end by 4 bases, with 5 bases between. CDR3 nucleotide sequence: TGTGCCAGCAGCTTAGATTGGAATCAGCCCCAGCATTTT. Translated, it gives CASSLDWNQPQHF.

The CDR3 DNA follows: TGTGCCAGCACTCTGGTAGCGGATAACAATGAGCAGTTCTTC. This gives the protein CASTLVADNNEQFF. V and J are TRBV13 and TRBJ2-1, with a possible D match to TRBD2 (6 bases). This CDR3 has 14 amino acids. Germline V gene lookup returns CDR1 PRHDT and CDR2 FYEKMQ (reference sequence). With 7 bases removed from V and 5 bases from J, the gap between germline ends came to 15 bases.

V gene TRBV2 combines with J gene TRBJ2-3; 12 nucleotides line up with TRBD2. CDR1 is SNHLY, CDR2 FYNNEI, per germline. Trimming cost V 5 bases and J 6 bases; bases outside gene matches: 9. The CDR3 covers 16 residues. CDR3 protein: CASSTWTSGTHDTQYF. The CDR3 nucleotides read TGTGCCAGCAGTACCTGGACTAGCGGGACCCACGATACGCAGTATTTT.

The chain employs TRBV7-8 and TRBJ2-7; D possibly corresponds to TRBD1 (7 bases). V lost 5 bases to trimming and J lost 0 bases, with 17 bases between them. This CDR3 has 16 amino acids. The germline V gene has CDR1 SGHVS and CDR2 FQNEAQ. CDR3 sequence: CASSPHTGEASYEQYF. Written as DNA, the CDR3 is TGTGCCAGCAGCCCCCACACAGGGGAGGCCTCCTACGAGCAGTACTTC.

The chain links TRBV4-3 to TRBJ2-7, with D unresolved. Germline V lookup: CDR1 LGHNA, CDR2 YSLEER. CDR3 size: 16 residues. V was pared by 0 bases and J by 0 bases, with 12 bases between. The CDR3 DNA is TGCGCCAGCAGCCAAGATCGGGTAGGGAACTCCTACGAGCAGTACTTC. It is translated as CASSQDRVGNSYEQYF.

Only a few counts were recorded for this clone. The gene calls are TRBV25-1 and TRBJ2-1; D is ambiguous. V was cut by 2 bases and J by 5 bases, with 16 bases left in between. This CDR3 comprises 16 residues. The germline V gene has CDR1 MGHDK and CDR2 SYGVNS. CDR3: CASSEPLGHGNNEQFF. The DNA for the CDR3 is TGTGCCAGCAGTGAACCCCTAGGCCATGGCAACAATGAGCAGTTCTTC. The whole variable domain, filled in from reference TRBV25-1 and TRBJ2-1, reads EADIYQTPRYLVIGTGKKITLECSQTMGHDKMYWYQQDPGMELHLIHYSYGVNSTEKGDLSSESTVSRIRTEHFPLTLESARPSHTSQYLCASSEPLGHGNNEQFFGPGTRLTVL.

V and J are TRBV28 and TRBJ2-7; either TRBD1 or TRBD2 may fit D (5 bases each). The V end was cut by 5 bases, the J end by 4 bases, with 21 bases between. This CDR3 has 16 amino acids. The germline CDR1 and CDR2 sequences are MDHEN and SYDVKM. The CDR3, as DNA: TGTGCCAGCAGTCCCCCGGGACCGCCTAACACTTACGAGCAGTACTTC. Its translation: CASSPPGPPNTYEQYF.

This chain connects TRBV5-4 to TRBJ2-3; D is perhaps TRBD2 (6 bases). The V gene's germline CDR1 is SGHNT and CDR2 YYREEE (reference sequence). The CDR3 is 14 residues long. V lost 4 bases to trimming and J lost 0 bases, with 9 bases between them. Here the CDR3 DNA reads TGTGCCAGCAGCAAGAGCGGGAGCACAGATACGCAGTATTTT. Encoded protein: CASSKSGSTDTQYF.

The chain uses TRBV18 and TRBJ2-1; 7 bases map to TRBD1. CDR3 length: 15 amino acids. Losses at the gene ends were 2 bases for V and 2 bases for J; bases not matched to a gene: 3. Germline V CDR1 and CDR2: KGHSH, LQKENI. The CDR3 loop is CASSPDDRAYNEQFF. CDR3 bases: TGTGCCAGCTCACCAGATGACAGGGCCTACAATGAGCAGTTCTTC.